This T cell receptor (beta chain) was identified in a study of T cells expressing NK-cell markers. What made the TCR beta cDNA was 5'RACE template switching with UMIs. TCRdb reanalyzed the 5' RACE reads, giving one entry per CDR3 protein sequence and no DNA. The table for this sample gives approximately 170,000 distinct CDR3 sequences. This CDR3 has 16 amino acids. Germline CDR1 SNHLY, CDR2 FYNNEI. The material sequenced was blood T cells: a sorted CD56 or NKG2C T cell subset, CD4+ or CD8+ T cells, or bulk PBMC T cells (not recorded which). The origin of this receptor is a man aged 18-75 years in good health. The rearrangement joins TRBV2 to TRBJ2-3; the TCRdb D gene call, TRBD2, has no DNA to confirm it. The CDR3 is CASSEGTSGGTDTQYF.